Described below is a single T cell receptor (beta chain) sequence and its context. The antigen is unknown. These data belong to a study of T cell responses to AZD1222 COVID-19 vaccine. Study overall: Analyses pooled second doses at about 4 or about 12 weeks. Findings of the study overall: The donors showed a predominance of white British ancestry and of females, with possible underestimation of clonal diversity. Vaccination with two AZD1222 doses was followed by a rise in Spike-specific TCR breadth and depth. Distributed over spike, vaccine-associated CD4 TCRs predominated at 160-218 and 743-854.

TCRdb's copy holds only in-frame clones and misses some; the assay was immunoSEQ multiplex PCR. The sample has about 110,000 clones, about 85% seen once; the top ten hold over 4%. The sequencing used peripheral blood, collected on day 0 of AZD1222 vaccination. This sequence originates from an adult in good health.

The CDR3 region has the DNA TGCAGTGCTAGTAATGCGGGGGCGAATAGCAATCAGCCCCAGCATTTT. This translates into CSASNAGANSNQPQHF. The chain uses TRBV20-1 and TRBJ1-5; tentatively, D is TRBD1 (6 bases). The ends were cut back, 3 bases at V and 0 bases at J, with 15 bases in the middle. The CDR3 loop spans 16 amino acids. Germline V CDR1 and CDR2: DFQATT, SNEGSKA (reference sequence).